This T cell receptor (beta chain) was sequenced during a study of T-cell memory formation after mild COVID-19. General study results and limits: Clones contracting across day 15 to 85 had a balanced CD4/CD8 profile; later expanding clones leaned CD4+. That cross-reactive memory joined was suggested by some responding clones appearing in pre-infection memory. SARS-CoV-2 specificity of second-wave clones peaking day 37 was unconfirmed.

cDNA libraries for TCR alpha and TCR beta, carrying sample barcodes and UMIs, came from 5'RACE with constant-segment primers. From the 5' RACE reads, TCRdb called clonotypes with MiXCR, one entry per CDR3 protein. The table records about 410,000 distinct CDR3 sequences, more than 20% of them present only once. As for this clonotype: Its antigen is still unknown.

Germline V CDR1 and CDR2: LGHNA, YNFKEQ. This CDR3 contains 13 residues. Between the trimmed V and J ends, which lost 4 bases and 5 bases, there was a span of 11 bases. The sequence was obtained from an adult woman who had mild COVID-19 (a few samples of this study predate the infection). Cell type and time point are not known. This chain links TRBV4-2 with TRBJ1-2; D is undetermined. The specimen sequenced was PBMCs or a T cell subset sorted from them (not recorded which). CDR3 protein: CASSPPMGYGYTF. The CDR3 DNA is TGTGCCAGCAGCCCCCCCATGGGTTATGGCTACACCTTC.